Each of the 26 T cell receptor beta chains below was sequenced from the same sample in a study of T cell repertoires in cytomegalovirus infection. TCRdb itself ran the reads through MiXCR, one entry per CDR3 protein. The data show 120,000 to 150,000 distinct CDR3 sequences, with 5% to 6.5% seen just once and roughly 18% held by the top ten. Sequencing input: PBMCs. Every receptor here comes from a human donor in good health (CMV status not recorded). Some clones in this sample may be carry-over from other donors' samples.

This clonotype was picked up many times. The genes are TRBV29-1 and TRBJ1-1; possibly TRBD1 for D (5 bases). The germline gives CDR1 SQVTM, CDR2 ANQGSEA. Trimming shortened V by 4 bases and J by 7 bases, and 16 bases separated the two germline ends. The CDR3 totals 13 residues. CDR3 in amino acids: CSVVAGPRGEAFF. The CDR3 DNA follows: TGCAGCGTTGTAGCGGGTCCTAGGGGTGAAGCTTTCTTT.

This clonotype was seen more than once but under ten times. The rearrangement links TRBV5-1 to TRBJ1-5, with a tentative D call TRBD1 (6 bases). With 0 bases removed from V and 0 bases from J, the gap between germline ends came to 10 bases. The CDR3 spans 16 residues. The germline gives CDR1 SGHRS, CDR2 YFSETQ. CDR3 protein: CASSLEGGISNQPQHF. The CDR3 DNA reads as TGCGCCAGCAGCTTGGAAGGGGGGATTAGCAATCAGCCCCAGCATTTT.

This clonotype was counted many times. V is TRBV7-2 and J is TRBJ2-1; 8 bases agree with TRBD1. This CDR3 has 19 residues. The J segment lost 4 bases and the V segment lost 1 base, leaving 15 bases of the junction unmatched. The germline gives CDR1 SGHTA, CDR2 FQGNSA. The CDR3 DNA is TGTGCCAGCAGCTTAGGGACATTGGCTGCAGGGGGCGAATACAATGAGCAGTTCTTC. Protein product: CASSLGTLAAGGEYNEQFF.

The chain couples TRBV2 to TRBJ2-5, with 8 bases matching TRBD2. The CDR3 spans 15 residues. The V segment lost 5 bases and the J segment 4 bases; nucleotides outside the gene matches: 9. The germline gives CDR1 SNHLY, CDR2 FYNNEI. CDR3 protein: CASSTERGPLETQYF. CDR3 sequence (DNA): TGTGCCAGCAGTACTGAGCGGGGGCCCCTAGAGACCCAGTACTTC.

In its sample, this clonotype was seen a few times. The chain is built from TRBV6-2 or TRBV6-3 and TRBJ1-2; possible D gene TRBD1, 6 bases. The CDR3 has 18 residues. In germline, CDR1 is MNHEY, CDR2 SVGEGT. V was pared by 2 bases and J by 4 bases, with 23 bases between. CDR3 in amino acids: CASSYSGQVGARAYGYTF. CDR3 DNA: TGTGCCAGCAGTTACAGCGGGCAAGTGGGGGCGCGGGCCTATGGCTACACCTTC.

This clonotype was observed at least ten times. The V gene is TRBV7-9, the J gene TRBJ2-2; possibly TRBD2 for D (6 bases). Deletions cut 3 bases from V and 4 bases from J, with 12 bases between. Germline-derived CDR1 and CDR2 are SEHNR and FQNEAQ (reference sequence). This CDR3 spans 15 amino acids. The CDR3 spells CASSFPGRSTGELFF. In nucleotides, the CDR3 is TGTGCCAGCAGCTTTCCGGGGAGGAGCACCGGGGAGCTGTTTTTT.

This clonotype was recorded at least ten times. The V call is TRBV7-6, the J call TRBJ1-1; 9 bases align to TRBD1. Unmatched junction bases numbered 13, after V lost 2 bases and J lost 3 bases. The V gene's germline CDR1 is SGHVS and CDR2 FNYEAQ. The CDR3 is made up of 18 amino acids. The CDR3 DNA is TGTGCCAGCAGCTTAACCCGACAGGGGGACCTATCGGACACTGAAGCTTTCTTT. It yields the protein CASSLTRQGDLSDTEAFF. The full variable domain, in which reference TRBV7-6 and TRBJ1-1 provide the parts outside the CDR3, is GAGVSQSPRYKVTKRGQDVALRCDPISGHVSLYWYRQALGQGPEFLTYFNYEAQQDKSGLPNDRFSAERPEGSISTLTIQRTEQRDSAMYRCASSLTRQGDLSDTEAFFGQGTRLTVV.

At least ten counts were recorded for this clonotype. The chain recombines TRBV10-3 with TRBJ2-7; D is tentatively TRBD1 or TRBD2 (5 bases each). V gave up 2 bases and J gave up 5 bases, with 25 bases separating them. The CDR3 is 18 residues long. CDR1 is ENHRY, CDR2 SYGVKD, per germline. The CDR3 spells CAISEAPRGAAVDNEQYF. CDR3 DNA: TGTGCCATCAGTGAGGCCCCAAGGGGAGCGGCGGTAGATAACGAGCAGTACTTC.

This clonotype has at least ten counts. This rearrangement joins TRBV7-9 to TRBJ1-2; 8 positions agree with TRBD1. Germline V lookup: CDR1 SEHNR, CDR2 FQNEAQ (reference sequence). CDR3 size: 15 residues. V lost 6 bases to trimming and J lost 4 bases; unmatched junction nucleotides: 10. The DNA of the CDR3 is TGTGCCAGCAGACAAAATTTGGACAGGGCCTATGGCTACACCTTC. Its translation is CASRQNLDRAYGYTF.

This clonotype was detected a few times. As DNA, the CDR3 is TGTGCCAGCAGCTTGTATTCAACAGCTAACTATGGCTACACCTTC. Its translation: CASSLYSTANYGYTF. The chain uses TRBV5-4 and TRBJ1-2; D ambiguous. The CDR3 consists of 15 residues. The germline V and J ends were trimmed by 1 base and 0 bases, with 10 bases remaining between them. The V gene's germline CDR1 is SGHNT and CDR2 YYREEE (reference sequence).

This clonotype appeared many times. The chain joins TRBV10-3 to TRBJ2-5; D remains unclear. There are 12 residues in the CDR3. The ends were cut back, 6 bases at V and 5 bases at J, with 10 bases in the middle. Germline V gene sequence: CDR1 ENHRY, CDR2 SYGVKD. CDR3 coding DNA: TGTGCCATCAGCTCTATCGGCGAGACCCAGTACTTC. This codes for CAISSIGETQYF.

This chain joins TRBV6-1 and TRBJ1-4; D call uncertain. Germline V CDR1 and CDR2: MNHNS, SASEGT. The CDR3 runs 15 residues. Trimming shortened V by 3 bases and J by 0 bases, and 8 bases separated the two germline ends. This CDR3 is CASSDVGTTNEKLFF. CDR3 DNA: TGTGCCAGCAGTGATGTGGGAACAACTAATGAAAAACTGTTTTTT.

This clonotype was counted at least ten times. The chain uses TRBV7-2 and TRBJ2-5, with D perhaps matching TRBD2 (6 bases). The CDR3 covers 15 residues. Germline V gene sequence: CDR1 SGHTA, CDR2 FQGNSA. The V and J ends lost 2 bases and 2 bases respectively, with 12 bases between them. CDR3 residues: CASSLMAGRQETQYF. In DNA form, the CDR3 reads TGTGCCAGCAGCTTAATGGCGGGGCGTCAAGAGACCCAGTACTTC. The full variable domain, in which reference TRBV7-2 and TRBJ2-5 provide the parts outside the CDR3, is GAGVSQSPSNKVTEKGKDVELRCDPISGHTALYWYRQSLGQGLEFLIYFQGNSAPDKSGLPSDRFSAERTGGSVSTLTIQRTQQEDSAVYLCASSLMAGRQETQYFGPGTRLLVL.

The J gene is TRBJ2-7, the V gene TRBV5-1, with 10 bases fitting TRBD1. Germline assignment: CDR1 SGHRS and CDR2 YFSETQ. After removal of 0 bases from V and 5 bases from J, the junction contained 2 bases not matched to a gene. CDR3 size: 14 residues. The CDR3 DNA is TGCGCCAGCAGCTTGGGACAGGGGGCGAACGAGCAGTACTTC. As protein: CASSLGQGANEQYF.

The chain uses TRBV7-9 and TRBJ1-4, with a weak D call TRBD1 (6 bases). The germline V gene encodes CDR1 SEHNR and CDR2 FQNEAQ (reference sequence). CDR3 length: 15 amino acids. Trimming stripped 5 bases from V and 5 bases from J, with 15 bases between. Here the CDR3 DNA reads TGTGCCAGCAGCAACAGGGTTGCGGGCAATGAAAAACTGTTTTTT. This codes for CASSNRVAGNEKLFF.

This clonotype was counted many times. This sequence joins TRBV27 and TRBJ2-7; TRBD2 aligns across 9 bases. CDR3 length: 13 residues. Unmatched junction bases numbered 6, after V lost 8 bases and J lost 4 bases. Per germline, CDR1 MNHEY and CDR2 SMNVEV (reference sequence). The CDR3, as DNA: TGTGCCAGCCAAGGCGGGGGGGGGTACGAGCAGTACTTC. It specifies CASQGGGGYEQYF.

The chain combines TRBV5-5 with TRBJ2-4; 11 positions match TRBD1. The CDR3 loop spans 16 amino acids. V shed 3 bases, J shed 8 bases, and the junction held 10 bases outside the gene matches. Germline CDR1 is SGHKS and CDR2 is YYEKEE (reference sequence). The chain's CDR3 is CASSSLDRGHQDIQYF. The CDR3 nucleotides read TGTGCCAGCAGCTCCTTGGACAGGGGGCATCAGGACATTCAGTACTTC.

This clonotype came up many times. The CDR3 coding sequence is TGTGCCAGCAGCTTAGTCTCGGGGGGGGGGGCCAACGTCCTGACTTTC. This gives the protein CASSLVSGGGANVLTF. The chain couples TRBV7-2 to TRBJ2-6; 8 positions match TRBD2. Germline V gene data show CDR1 as SGHTA and CDR2 as FQGNSA. The J segment lost 4 bases and the V segment lost 1 base, leaving 3 bases of the junction unmatched. This CDR3 region has 16 residues.

This clonotype was recorded at least ten times. This sequence joins TRBV29-1 and TRBJ2-7, with D perhaps assigned TRBD1 or TRBD2 (5 bases each). Per germline, CDR1 SQVTM and CDR2 ANQGSEA. The CDR3 runs 14 residues. The V end was cut by 7 bases, the J end by 5 bases, with 21 bases between. The CDR3 DNA is TGCAGCGCAGCGACGTTGGGGGTTCCAAACGAGCAGTACTTC. Residues: CSAATLGVPNEQYF.

In its sample, this clonotype was seen many times. The rearrangement links TRBV12-5 to TRBJ2-6; D gene uncertain. Deletions cut 5 bases from V and 1 base from J, with 3 bases between. Germline assignment: CDR1 LGHNT and CDR2 FRNRAP. The CDR3 is made up of 13 amino acids. CDR3 sequence: CASGPSGANVLTF. The CDR3 DNA reads as TGTGCTAGTGGTCCGTCTGGGGCCAACGTCCTGACTTTC.

This clonotype was counted many times. The V gene is TRBV11-2, the J gene TRBJ2-7, with 11 bases fitting TRBD1. CDR1 SGHAT and CDR2 FQNNGV come from the germline V gene. V dropped 5 bases and J dropped 6; count of bases not matched to a gene: 6. The CDR3 is 14 amino acids. In DNA form, the CDR3 reads TGTGCCAGCAGCCCCGGGACAGGGGGTTTCGAGCAGTACTTC. This sequence encodes CASSPGTGGFEQYF.

This clonotype was observed at least ten times. This sequence joins TRBV2 and TRBJ2-3; a possible D gene is TRBD2 (6 bases). V was cut by 7 bases and J by 3 bases, with 17 bases left in between. The CDR3 runs to 15 residues. Germline CDR1 SNHLY, CDR2 FYNNEI. CDR3 amino acids: CASTPGGIPTDTQYF. The CDR3 DNA is TGTGCCAGCACCCCTGGGGGGATTCCGACAGATACGCAGTATTTT.

V is TRBV29-1 and J is TRBJ2-5; no definite D call. Germline V gene lookup returns CDR1 SQVTM and CDR2 ANQGSEA. The ends were cut back, 2 bases at V and 2 bases at J, with 12 bases in the middle. The CDR3 loop spans 14 amino acids. The CDR3 loop reads CSVETGSPQETQYF. Written as DNA, the CDR3 is TGCAGCGTTGAAACGGGCAGCCCACAAGAGACCCAGTACTTC.

This clonotype has a count of ten or more. The chain has TRBV7-2 and TRBJ1-4; D not certain. V was clipped by 5 bases and J by 11 bases, with 12 bases between them. Germline V gene sequence: CDR1 SGHTA, CDR2 FQGNSA. The CDR3 runs to 12 residues. The CDR3: CASSPSSAKLFF. The CDR3 DNA reads TGTGCCAGCAGCCCCAGTTCTGCGAAACTGTTTTTT.

This clonotype was detected many times. This rearrangement joins TRBV7-2 to TRBJ1-1; D is unresolved. The V gene lost 3 bases and the J gene lost 11 bases, with 16 bases spanning the gap. From germline, CDR1 is SGHTA and CDR2 FQGNSA. The CDR3 totals 13 residues. The CDR3 spells CASSLDPLFGAFF. The CDR3 nucleotides read TGTGCCAGCAGCTTGGACCCCCTTTTCGGGGCTTTCTTT.

This clonotype was picked up many times. V is TRBV6-4 and J is TRBJ2-3, with TRBD2 matching over 12 bases. J lost 4 bases, V lost 6 bases, and 8 bases had no gene match. The CDR3 length is 16 residues. CDR1 and CDR2 from the germline V gene are MRHNA and SNTAGT. The CDR3 DNA reads TGTGCCAGCAGCGTGACTAGCGGGGGAGCCTCAGATACGCAGTATTTT. Its translation is CASSVTSGGASDTQYF.